The T cell receptor (beta chain) under discussion was sequenced for a study of blood T cell repertoires in COVID-19. On the study more broadly: COVID-19 samples from acute and convalescent phases originated in the United States, Italy and Spain. The analysed material was cDNA or gDNA that came from T cells, B-cell-depleted T cells, or PBMCs.

As handled by the study authors: Estimation of nucleated cell counts was performed using reference gene primer amplification. Produced via immunoSEQ multiplex PCR; TCRdb's table is partial and in-frame only. Clonal size and the V and J genes are those of that table, whereas D and trimming came from the DNA. This sample has roughly 55,000 clones, with over 70% found just once. This clone was seen a few times. J gave up 1 base and V 5 bases, and 7 bases lay outside the gene matches. Germline CDR1 SEHNR, CDR2 FQNEAQ (reference sequence). The CDR3 runs to 15 residues. This TCR was sampled from a man aged 60 to 75 with acute or convalescent COVID-19. The rearrangement uses TRBV7-9 and TRBJ1-1; the match to TRBD1 covers 7 bases. The material sequenced was peripheral blood. Written as DNA, the CDR3 is TGTGCCAGCAGCCGTTCTGGGACAGCGAACACTGAAGCTTTCTTT. This codes for CASSRSGTANTEAFF.